Listed here are 21 T cell receptor beta chains from one sample, sequenced in a study of blood T cell repertoires in COVID-19. The table came from immunoSEQ multiplex PCR; TCRdb's copy has only in-frame clones and leaves some out. The sample lists 95,000 to 100,000 clones; under 90% were seen once. Sequencing was done on a sample of peripheral blood. These receptors all come from a human donor in a cohort sampled during active COVID-19.

CDR3 sequence (DNA): TGTGCCAGCAGCGAGCCCCCACTAGCGGGGGACGTCGGGGAGCTGTTTTTT. Translated, it gives CASSEPPLAGDVGELFF. The chain recombines TRBV9 with TRBJ2-2; 11 bases agree with TRBD2. Germline CDR1 reads SGDLS; CDR2 reads YYNGEE. V lost 3 bases and J lost 7; bases outside the gene matches: 11. This CDR3 comprises 17 residues.

This clone occurred a few times. The V gene is TRBV11-2, the J gene TRBJ2-7; 8 bases match TRBD1. CDR1 and CDR2 (germline): SGHAT, FQNNGV. The CDR3 has 15 residues. With 5 bases clipped from V and 2 bases from J, the junction kept 8 bases outside the gene matches. The CDR3 coding sequence is TGTGCCAGCAGCCCTACCGGGACAGGCACCTACGAGCAGTACTTC. It is translated as CASSPTGTGTYEQYF. Looking up the rest from reference TRBV11-2 and TRBJ2-7 gives the full variable domain: EAGVAQSPRYKIIEKRQSVAFWCNPISGHATLYWYQQILGQGPKLLIQFQNNGVVDDSQLPKDRFSAERLKGVDSTLKIQPAKLEDSAVYLCASSPTGTGTYEQYFGPGTRLTVT.

The chain uses TRBV6-5 and TRBJ2-1; 7 bases align to TRBD1. V was pared by 0 bases and J by 7 bases, with 0 bases of the junction left unmatched. The CDR3 runs to 13 residues. In germline, CDR1 is MNHEY, CDR2 SVGAGI. For the CDR3, the DNA is TGTGCCAGCAGTTACTCGGGACAGAATGAGCAGTTCTTC. Translation: CASSYSGQNEQFF.

The count of this clone is one. The chain uses TRBV5-1 and TRBJ2-2, with 7 bases lining up with TRBD2. CDR3 length: 16 residues. Germline CDR1 SGHRS, CDR2 YFSETQ. V trimming: 0 bases; J trimming: 1 base; junction bases outside the gene matches: 3. The chain's CDR3 is CASSLVAGVNTGELFF. CDR3 nucleotides: TGCGCCAGCAGCTTGGTGGCGGGAGTGAACACCGGGGAGCTGTTTTTT.

The CDR3 protein is CASSLMGQAPGDEQYF. The CDR3 nucleotides are TGTGCCAGCAGCCTAATGGGACAGGCCCCTGGGGACGAGCAGTACTTC. The gene calls are TRBV6-2 or TRBV6-3 and TRBJ2-7; 8 bases agree with TRBD1. J gave up 5 bases and V 6 bases, and 15 bases lay outside the gene matches. Germline V CDR1 and CDR2: MNHEY, SVGEGT. The CDR3 contains 16 residues.

V gene TRBV29-1 combines with J gene TRBJ1-1; 7 bases line up with TRBD1. Per the germline V gene, CDR1 is SQVTM and CDR2 is ANQGSEA. With V trimmed by 7 bases and J by 3 bases, 17 bases remained unmatched. The CDR3 contains 16 residues. The CDR3 here is CSGEAQGGQRDTEAFF. In DNA form, the CDR3 reads TGCAGCGGTGAGGCGCAGGGGGGCCAGAGGGACACTGAAGCTTTCTTT. The whole variable domain, filled in from reference TRBV29-1 and TRBJ1-1, reads SAVISQKPSRDICQRGTSLTIQCQVDSQVTMMFWYRQQPGQSLTLIATANQGSEATYESGFVIDKFPISRPNLTFSTLTVSNMSPEDSSIYLCSGEAQGGQRDTEAFFGQGTRLTVV.

The rearrangement uses TRBV27 and TRBJ2-1; 13 bases agree with TRBD2. The V gene's germline CDR1 is MNHEY and CDR2 SMNVEV (reference sequence). The CDR3 is 15 residues long. The J segment lost 10 bases and the V segment lost 6 bases, leaving 9 bases of the junction unmatched. The CDR3 nucleotides are TGTGCCAGCAGGTACACTAGCGGGAGGGCCGGGGAGCAGTTCTTC. It specifies CASRYTSGRAGEQFF.

This clone was recorded only once. CDR3: CASSRIAGYNEQFF. CDR3 sequence (DNA): TGTGCCAGCAGTCGGATAGCGGGATACAATGAGCAGTTCTTC. The chain links TRBV7-8 to TRBJ2-1; 8 bases align to TRBD2. The V segment lost 6 bases and the J segment 4 bases; nucleotides outside the gene matches: 5. Germline V CDR1 and CDR2: SGHVS, FQNEAQ. CDR3 length equals 14 residues.

The V call is TRBV10-3, the J call TRBJ1-2; TRBD1 matches 10 bases. With 6 bases clipped from V and 1 base from J, the junction kept 8 bases outside the gene matches. Germline CDR1 and CDR2: ENHRY and SYGVKD. CDR3 length: 16 residues. CDR3 residues: CAIRKSGTGVNYGYTF. CDR3 in DNA: TGTGCCATCAGGAAATCCGGGACAGGGGTTAACTATGGCTACACCTTC.

The gene calls are TRBV13 and TRBJ2-7; D is perhaps TRBD2 (5 bases). The germline V gene encodes CDR1 PRHDT and CDR2 FYEKMQ (reference sequence). V lost 6 bases, J lost 3 bases, and 15 bases lay in between. There are 14 residues in the CDR3. CDR3 sequence (DNA): TGTGCCAGCAGTAGAGGTAGCGCGCTCTACGAGCAGTACTTC. This translates into CASSRGSALYEQYF.

CDR3 in DNA: TGCGCCAGCAGCTTGGAGACAGGAGTCGAGGGGATTAGATTCTCTGGAAACACCATATATTTT. Its protein is CASSLETGVEGIRFSGNTIYF. The chain combines TRBV5-1 with TRBJ1-3, with a weak D call TRBD1 (6 bases). Trimming removed 0 bases from V and 0 bases from J, with 25 bases in between. The germline gives CDR1 SGHRS, CDR2 YFSETQ. This CDR3 is built from 21 residues.

The chain combines TRBV5-1 with TRBJ2-3; D may be TRBD2 (6 bases). Trimming left V 1 base short and J 4 bases short, with 25 bases between. CDR1 SGHRS and CDR2 YFSETQ come from the germline V gene. This CDR3 spans 19 amino acids. CDR3 sequence reads: CASSLYPGTRGPPPDTQYF. CDR3 DNA sequence: TGCGCCAGCAGCTTGTACCCCGGTACGCGGGGCCCTCCCCCAGATACGCAGTATTTT. The full variable domain, completed using reference TRBV5-1 and TRBJ2-3, is KAGVTQTPRYLIKTRGQQVTLSCSPISGHRSVSWYQQTPGQGLQFLFEYFSETQRNKGNFPGRFSGRQFSNSRSEMNVSTLELGDSALYLCASSLYPGTRGPPPDTQYFGPGTRLTVL.

J is TRBJ1-6 and V is TRBV4-1, with D possibly TRBD1 on 5 matching bases. The V and J ends lost 0 bases and 3 bases respectively, with 12 bases between them. The CDR3 is 17 residues long. Germline CDR1 MGHRA, CDR2 YSYEKL. The CDR3 loop is CASSQEGTEFYNSPLHF. CDR3 coding DNA: TGCGCCAGCAGCCAAGAAGGGACTGAATTCTATAATTCACCCCTCCACTTT.

CDR3 protein: CASSDGLGETQYF. In nucleotides, the CDR3 is TGTGCCAGCAGTGACGGACTGGGGGAGACCCAGTACTTC. The rearrangement uses TRBV14 and TRBJ2-5; D perhaps matches TRBD2 (5 bases). The germline gives CDR1 SGHDN, CDR2 FVKESK. The V end lost 6 bases, the J end lost 5 bases, and 13 bases lay between the germline ends. The CDR3 has 13 residues. The full variable domain, in which reference TRBV14 and TRBJ2-5 provide the parts outside the CDR3, is EAGVTQFPSHSVIEKGQTVTLRCDPISGHDNLYWYRRVMGKEIKFLLHFVKESKQDESGMPNNRFLAERTGGTYSTLKVQPAELEDSGVYFCASSDGLGETQYFGPGTRLLVL.

This chain joins TRBV3-1 (or the pseudogene TRBV3-2) and TRBJ2-7; no firm D call. This CDR3 is 12 amino acids long. V lost 1 base, J lost 3 bases, and 4 bases lay in between. Germline CDR1 and CDR2: LGHDT and YNNKEL (reference sequence). Written as DNA, the CDR3 is TGTGCCAGCAGCCAAGCCTACTACGAGCAGTACTTC. This translates into CASSQAYYEQYF.

This chain links TRBV20-1 with TRBJ2-7; no clear D gene. V was shortened by 3 bases and J by 0 bases, with 9 bases between the two germline ends. Germline V gene lookup returns CDR1 DFQATT and CDR2 SNEGSKA (reference sequence). The CDR3 extends over 13 amino acids. The CDR3 DNA follows: TGCAGTGCTAGTCTGGGCAGCTCCTACGAGCAGTACTTC. It codes for CSASLGSSYEQYF.

This rearrangement joins TRBV11-2 to TRBJ2-3; possible D gene TRBD2, 5 bases. V lost 0 bases to trimming and J lost 3 bases, with 10 bases between them. Germline V gene sequence: CDR1 SGHAT, CDR2 FQNNGV. The CDR3 has 15 residues. The CDR3 DNA sequence: TGTGCCAGCAGCTTAGATCCTAGCAAGACAGATACGCAGTATTTT. Translating it yields CASSLDPSKTDTQYF.

The CDR3 reads CASSISSGTPYEQYF. CDR3 DNA: TGCGCCAGCAGTATTTCTAGCGGGACCCCTTACGAGCAGTACTTC. J is TRBJ2-7 and V is TRBV10-1, with 9 bases aligning to TRBD2. The germline V gene encodes CDR1 WNHNN and CDR2 SYGVQD (reference sequence). CDR3 size: 15 residues. V lost 5 bases, J lost 4 bases, and 9 bases stayed unmatched.

The CDR3 DNA sequence: TGTGCCAGCAGCGCCTACCTAGTGTCAGATACGCAGTATTTT. As protein: CASSAYLVSDTQYF. V gene TRBV6-2 or TRBV6-3 combines with J gene TRBJ2-3; D remains unclear. The CDR3 loop spans 14 amino acids. V lost 6 bases to trimming and J lost 4 bases, with 14 bases between them. In germline, CDR1 is MNHEY, CDR2 SVGEGT.

About this clone itself: At one of its ends the junction is not consistent with the germline gene, which may arise from a read error. The J gene is TRBJ2-1, the V gene TRBV7-7; 7 bases map to TRBD2. Germline values: CDR1 SSHAT, CDR2 FNYEAQ (reference sequence). There are 15 residues in the CDR3. The CDR3 coding sequence is TGTGCTAGCAGCTCCTCTAGCGGCCCCTACAATGAGCAGTTCTTC. Its protein is CASSSSSGPYNEQFF.

The V and J genes are TRBV9 and TRBJ2-5, with 9 positions matching TRBD2. The CDR3 length is 17 residues. CDR1 is SGDLS and CDR2 is YYNGEE in the germline V gene. J lost 5 bases, V lost 2 bases, and 13 bases had no gene match. This chain's CDR3 is CASSVPSLAGTRETQYF. The CDR3 DNA is TGTGCCAGCAGCGTCCCCTCTCTAGCGGGGACCCGGGAGACCCAGTACTTC.